This record covers a single TCR beta chain. The data were taken from a study of blood T cell repertoires in COVID-19. Clones were read by immunoSEQ multiplex PCR, and TCRdb kept only the in-frame ones, dropping some. The repertoire holds about 260,000 clones, with 80% to 90% as singletons. The CDR3 runs to 12 residues. V lost 5 bases and J 4 bases, leaving 8 bases between the germline ends. Sequenced material: PBMCs or T cells enriched from blood (not recorded which). The clonotype comes from a man in his thirties or forties with acute COVID-19. This sequence joins TRBV12-3 or TRBV12-4 and TRBJ1-2; no firm D call. CDR3 sequence: CASSEVVYGYTF. The CDR3 DNA sequence: TGTGCCAGCAGTGAGGTGGTCTATGGCTACACCTTC.